This TCR beta chain was obtained from a study of blood T cells in healthy people across ages. This CDR3 is built from 12 residues. The germline gives CDR1 LNHDA, CDR2 SQIVND (reference sequence). V was cut by 6 bases and J by 7 bases, with 11 bases left in between. With respect to this clonotype: Its antigen remains unknown.

Primed by a sample-barcoded 5' primer and a J-beta primer mix, a second PCR proceeded for about 6 to 11 cycles. TCRdb independently ran MiXCR on the 5' RACE reads; one entry per CDR3 protein. Seen here are 1.5 million to 2 million distinct CDR3 sequences, roughly 30% observed once, and the top ten hold roughly 8%. Total RNA extraction produced at least 5 micrograms (per sample) for the study. Study-level results: Estimates of total diversity, which came from one million sequenced T cells, were considered to be underestimates.

The chain couples TRBV19 to TRBJ2-3, with TRBD1 as a possible D gene (6 bases). This TCR came from a woman aged 30 to 39 in good health. The sample taken for sequencing was blood. The CDR3 loop is CASSPDRNTQYF. In DNA form, the CDR3 reads TGTGCCAGTAGCCCGGACAGAAATACGCAGTATTTT. The full variable domain, in which reference TRBV19 and TRBJ2-3 provide the parts outside the CDR3, is DGGITQSPKYLFRKEGQNVTLSCEQNLNHDAMYWYRQDPGQGLRLIYYSQIVNDFQKGDIAEGYSVSREKKESFPLTVTSAQKNPTAFYLCASSPDRNTQYFGPGTRLTVL.